This T cell receptor beta chain came from a study of shared clonotypes between healthy human individuals (dated by TCRdb to about 2020). Background for the entire study: The cohort comprised a couple of women and a few men aged 18 to 49 years. For each donor, three plates each were used for CD4 naive and CD4 memory, two plates were used for CD8 naive, and one plate was used for CD8 memory. To estimate repertoire size and how much clonotype sharing occurs between individuals, the study deeply sequenced the blood TCR repertoires of 5 or 6 healthy adults. To increase sequencing depth and limit assay-specific biases, TCR repertoire library preparation and sequencing were carried out by different laboratories using diverse techniques. Leukapheresis yielded between about 0.94 and 8.9 billion PBMCs per donor.

Of note for this clone: The antigen it recognizes is unknown. No much larger clone exists at a distance of one base, and base qualities are not known.

Using the deep immunoSEQ assay, TCR CDR3 regions were amplified from genomic DNA by multiplex PCR. Genomic DNA extracted from each cell subset was distributed evenly over all wells of several immunoSEQ 96-well plates, and each plate served as one replicate. For sorted subsets, around 0.2 ug genomic DNA, equal to approximately 30,000 T cell genomes, was loaded into each replicate PCR. The purified libraries were quantified using a Qubit 3.0 fluorometer, sized with a Bioanalyzer 2100, and then quantified again using the KAPA Library Quantification kit. Every immunoSEQ 96-well plate was sequenced on a dedicated single-read 150-cycle Illumina NextSeq 550 flow cell. In the original analysis: Because the immunoSEQ output included only junctional sequences and no quality scores, the filtering could not be the same as the filtering used for full-length reads. To assign V/J genes and CDR3, sequences were annotated using PyIR, a Python wrapper for IgBLAST v1.9, with IMGT germline references. Reads were filtered out if the reads had weak V/J assignments (E-value above 1e-6), no CDR3, stop codons, out-of-frame junctions, or ambiguous translated residues. A V3J clonotype was defined by an identical inferred V gene, J gene, and CDR3 amino acid sequence. Percentage overlap between repertoires was computed as shared unique clonotypes divided by the size of the smaller repertoire. Richness of each repertoire was evaluated using RTK rarefaction, the Chao1 estimator, and Recon v2.1 estimates of unobserved clonotypes. For all TCRbeta clonotypes obtained by the gDNA method from a handful of donors, generation probabilities were computed with OLGA. This is the immuneACCESS table as TCRdb keeps it, with only in-frame sequences that have V and J called. A part of the clones is gone; compared with another copy, unresolved V genes explain less than half, and the rest is unexplained. That table is the source of V, J and clone size, and D and trimming were worked out from the DNA. This sample is represented by hundreds of thousands of clones; 74% of them were singletons. Together, the top ten hold roughly 1.7% of the sample.

The donors were healthy, HIV-negative adults who had no recently reported acute infections or vaccinations. Only Caucasian adults living in Nashville, Tennessee, USA were represented among the donors. CD4+ T cells were enriched through magnetic negative selection, after which naive cells were positively selected on CD45RA and the remaining negative fraction served as the memory subset. Blood was collected by leukapheresis, and PBMCs were isolated by Ficoll-Histopaque density gradient centrifugation and then cryopreserved in liquid nitrogen vapor phase. Analytical flow cytometry was used to check the purity and quantity of each magnetically sorted T cell population. Genomic DNA was isolated from every sorted fraction and measured by UV absorbance on a Nanodrop 2000c. The full study reports these points: Estimated clonotype richness was generally larger for naive than for memory subsets. Sampling was restricted to blood, and TCR repertoires in tissues likely differ from the TCR repertoires found in blood. When four donors were compared, the shared fraction of clonotypes was roughly 4.8% for naive CD4, approximately 3.3% for naive CD8, roughly 2.5% for memory CD4, and 0.4% for memory CD8. Pairwise subsampling led to the expectation that sequencing depth would affect the degree of clonotype sharing among donors. Compared with non-shared clonotypes, the clonotypes found in all four sorted-subset donors had higher generation probabilities. Rarefaction of sorted-subset datasets indicated incomplete sequencing despite the large sequencing depth. The genetic and exposure-history diversity represented was limited by the small number of donors.

The clonotype comes from a woman aged 25 to 39 in good health. The specimen was memory CD4+ T cells sorted from blood. What the cell subset or site label conveys for this sample: CD45RA-negative fraction.

The CDR3: CASSLTDFSYEQYF. The DNA reads as follows: TGTGCCAGCAGCTTAACGGACTTCTCCTACGAGCAGTACTTC. The chain employs TRBV7-2 and TRBJ2-7; the D gene is perhaps TRBD2, on 5 matching bases. Reading from cysteine to phenylalanine, the CDR3 counts 14 amino acids. The only DNA kept is the CDR3, 42 bases in frame from the first base. V loses 2 bases, J loses 0 bases, and the germline ends lie 8 bases apart. According to the germline V gene, CDR1 reads SGHTA and CDR2 reads FQGNSA.